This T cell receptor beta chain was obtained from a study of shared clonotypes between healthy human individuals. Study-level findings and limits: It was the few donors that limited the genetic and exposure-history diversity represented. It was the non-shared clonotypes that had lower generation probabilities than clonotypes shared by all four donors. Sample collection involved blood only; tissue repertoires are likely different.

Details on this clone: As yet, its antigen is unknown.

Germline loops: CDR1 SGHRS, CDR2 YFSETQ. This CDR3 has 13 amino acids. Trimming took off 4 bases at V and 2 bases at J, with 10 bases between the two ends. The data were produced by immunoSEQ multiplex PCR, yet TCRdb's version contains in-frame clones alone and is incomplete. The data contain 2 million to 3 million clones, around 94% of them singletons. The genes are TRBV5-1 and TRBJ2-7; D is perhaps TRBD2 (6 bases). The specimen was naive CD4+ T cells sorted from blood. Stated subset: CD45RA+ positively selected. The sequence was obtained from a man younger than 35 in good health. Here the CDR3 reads CASSAGRTYEQYF. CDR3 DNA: TGCGCCAGCAGCGCGGGACGGACCTACGAGCAGTACTTC. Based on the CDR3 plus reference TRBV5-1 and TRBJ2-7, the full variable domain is KAGVTQTPRYLIKTRGQQVTLSCSPISGHRSVSWYQQTPGQGLQFLFEYFSETQRNKGNFPGRFSGRQFSNSRSEMNVSTLELGDSALYLCASSAGRTYEQYFGPGTRLTVT.